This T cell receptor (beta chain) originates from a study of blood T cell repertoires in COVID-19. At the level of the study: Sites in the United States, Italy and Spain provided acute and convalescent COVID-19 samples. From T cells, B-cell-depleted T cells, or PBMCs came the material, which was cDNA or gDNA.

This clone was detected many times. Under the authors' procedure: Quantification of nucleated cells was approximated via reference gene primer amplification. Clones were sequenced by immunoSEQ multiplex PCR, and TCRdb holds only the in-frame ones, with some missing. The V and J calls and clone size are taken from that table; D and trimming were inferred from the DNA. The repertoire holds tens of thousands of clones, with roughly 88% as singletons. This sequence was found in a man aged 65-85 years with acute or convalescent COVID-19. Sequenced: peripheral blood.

The CDR3 protein is CASSTQIQPQHF. The CDR3 DNA is TGTGCCAGCAGCACCCAGATTCAGCCCCAGCATTTT. The chain combines TRBV7-8 with TRBJ1-5; no reliable D call. CDR3 length equals 12 residues. The ends were cut back, 5 bases at V and 6 bases at J, with 8 bases in the middle. From germline, CDR1 is SGHVS and CDR2 FQNEAQ.